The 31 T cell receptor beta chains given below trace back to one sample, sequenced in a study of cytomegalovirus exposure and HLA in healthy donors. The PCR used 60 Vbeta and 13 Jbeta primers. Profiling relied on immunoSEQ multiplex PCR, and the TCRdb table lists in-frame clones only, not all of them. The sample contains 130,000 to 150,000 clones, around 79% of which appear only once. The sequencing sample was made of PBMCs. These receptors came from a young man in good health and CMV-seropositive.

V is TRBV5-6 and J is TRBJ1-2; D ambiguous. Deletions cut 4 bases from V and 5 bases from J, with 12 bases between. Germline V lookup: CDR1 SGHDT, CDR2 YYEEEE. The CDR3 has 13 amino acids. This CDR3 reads CASSPPGRYGYTF. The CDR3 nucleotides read TGTGCCAGCAGCCCACCCGGCAGGTATGGCTACACCTTC.

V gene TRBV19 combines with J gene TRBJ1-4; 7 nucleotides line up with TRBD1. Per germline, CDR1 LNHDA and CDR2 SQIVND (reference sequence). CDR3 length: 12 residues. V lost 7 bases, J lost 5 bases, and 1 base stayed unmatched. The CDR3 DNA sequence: TGTGCCAGTAAACAGGGGAATGAAAAACTGTTTTTT. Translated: CASKQGNEKLFF.

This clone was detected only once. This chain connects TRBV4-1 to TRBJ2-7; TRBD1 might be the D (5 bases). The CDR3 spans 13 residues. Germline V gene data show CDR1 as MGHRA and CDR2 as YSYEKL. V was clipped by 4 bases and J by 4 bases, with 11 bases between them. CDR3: CASSPGHFYEQYF. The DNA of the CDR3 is TGCGCCAGCAGCCCAGGACACTTTTACGAGCAGTACTTC.

The CDR3 loop is CAWSTGRDSPLHF. The DNA for the CDR3 is TGTGCCTGGAGTACAGGTCGGGATTCACCCCTCCACTTT. The genes are TRBV30 and TRBJ1-6; weak D call: TRBD1 (5 bases). CDR1 and CDR2 from the germline V gene are GTSNPN and SVGIG (reference sequence). The CDR3 is 13 amino acids. The ends were cut back, 2 bases at V and 8 bases at J, with 10 bases in the middle.

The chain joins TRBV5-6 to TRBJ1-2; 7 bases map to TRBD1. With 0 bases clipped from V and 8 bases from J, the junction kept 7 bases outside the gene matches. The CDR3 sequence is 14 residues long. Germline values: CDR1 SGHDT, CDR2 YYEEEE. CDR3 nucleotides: TGTGCCAGCAGCTTGGTCGACAGGGATGGAGGCTACACCTTC. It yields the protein CASSLVDRDGGYTF.

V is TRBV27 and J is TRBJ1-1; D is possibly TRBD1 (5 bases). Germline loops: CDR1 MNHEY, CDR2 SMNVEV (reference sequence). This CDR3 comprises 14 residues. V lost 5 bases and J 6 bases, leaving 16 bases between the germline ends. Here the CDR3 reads CASSQNRDSAEAFF. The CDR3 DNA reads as TGTGCCAGCAGTCAAAATCGGGACTCTGCTGAAGCTTTCTTT.

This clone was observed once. CDR3 bases: TGTGCCTGGAGTCAAACAGGGGTCAATCAGCCCCAGCATTTT. Translation: CAWSQTGVNQPQHF. The V and J genes are TRBV30 and TRBJ1-5; 7 bases line up with TRBD1. The CDR3 totals 14 residues. Trimming cost V 2 bases and J 3 bases; bases outside gene matches: 4. CDR1 GTSNPN and CDR2 SVGIG come from the germline V gene (reference sequence).

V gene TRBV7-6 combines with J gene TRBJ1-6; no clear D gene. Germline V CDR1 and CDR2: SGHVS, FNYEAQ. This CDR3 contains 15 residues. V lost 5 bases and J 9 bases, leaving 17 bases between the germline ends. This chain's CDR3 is CASSPGRSQSSPLHF. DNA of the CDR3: TGTGCCAGCAGCCCCGGTAGGAGCCAATCTTCACCCCTCCACTTT.

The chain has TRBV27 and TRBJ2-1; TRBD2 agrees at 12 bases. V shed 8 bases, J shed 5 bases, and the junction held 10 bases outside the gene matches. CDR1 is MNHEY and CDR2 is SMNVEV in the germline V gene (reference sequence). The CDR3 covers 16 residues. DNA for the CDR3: TGTGCCAGCGGTTCCCTAGCGGGAGGGCCAAACAATGAGCAGTTCTTC. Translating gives CASGSLAGGPNNEQFF.

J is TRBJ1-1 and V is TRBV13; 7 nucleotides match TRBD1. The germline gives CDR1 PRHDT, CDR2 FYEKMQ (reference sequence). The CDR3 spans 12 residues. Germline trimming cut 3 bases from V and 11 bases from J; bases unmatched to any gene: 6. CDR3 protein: CASSFFDREAFF. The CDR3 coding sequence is TGTGCCAGCAGCTTTTTTGACAGGGAGGCTTTCTTT.

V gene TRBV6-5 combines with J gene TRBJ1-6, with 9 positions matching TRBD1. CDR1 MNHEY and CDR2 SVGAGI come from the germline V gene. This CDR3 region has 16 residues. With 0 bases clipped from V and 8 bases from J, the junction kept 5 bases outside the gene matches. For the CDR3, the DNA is TGTGCCAGCAGTTACTCGAACAGGGGGCCGTATTCACCCCTCCACTTT. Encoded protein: CASSYSNRGPYSPLHF.

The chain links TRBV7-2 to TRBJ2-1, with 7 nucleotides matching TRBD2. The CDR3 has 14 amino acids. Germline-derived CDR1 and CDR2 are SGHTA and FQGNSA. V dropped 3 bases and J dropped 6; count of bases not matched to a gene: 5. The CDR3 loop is CASSLGGGVNEQFF. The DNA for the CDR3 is TGTGCCAGCAGCTTGGGCGGGGGAGTCAATGAGCAGTTCTTC.

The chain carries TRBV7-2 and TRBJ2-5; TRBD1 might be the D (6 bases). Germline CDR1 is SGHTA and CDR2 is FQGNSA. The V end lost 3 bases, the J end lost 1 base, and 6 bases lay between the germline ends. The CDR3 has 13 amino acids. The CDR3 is CASSFRGQETQYF. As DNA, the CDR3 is TGTGCCAGCAGCTTCAGGGGCCAAGAGACCCAGTACTTC.

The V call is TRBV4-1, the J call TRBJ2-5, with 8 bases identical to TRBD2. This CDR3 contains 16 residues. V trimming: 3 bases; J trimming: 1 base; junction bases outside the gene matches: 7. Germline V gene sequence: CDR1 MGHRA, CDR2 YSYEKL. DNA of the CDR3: TGCGCCAGCAGCCAGGACGGGACTAGGGGCCAAGAGACCCAGTACTTC. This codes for CASSQDGTRGQETQYF.

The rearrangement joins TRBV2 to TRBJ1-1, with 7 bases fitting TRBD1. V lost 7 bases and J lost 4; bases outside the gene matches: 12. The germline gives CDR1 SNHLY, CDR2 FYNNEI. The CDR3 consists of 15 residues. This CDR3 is CASNSGTETITEAFF. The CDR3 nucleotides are TGTGCCAGCAACTCCGGGACAGAGACTATCACTGAAGCTTTCTTT.

CDR3 nucleotide sequence: TGTGCCAGCAGCCACTCGGTTTCCTCCTACAATGAGCAGTTCTTC. Its protein is CASSHSVSSYNEQFF. V usage is TRBV28 and J usage is TRBJ2-1; no definite D call. V lost 6 bases to trimming and J lost 0 bases, with 12 bases between them. Germline CDR1 and CDR2: MDHEN and SYDVKM. The CDR3 spans 15 residues.

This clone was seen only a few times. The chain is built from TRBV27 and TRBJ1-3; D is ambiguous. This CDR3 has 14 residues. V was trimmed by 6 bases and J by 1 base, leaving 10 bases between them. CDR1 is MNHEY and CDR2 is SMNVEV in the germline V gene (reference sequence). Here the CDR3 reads CASRKAGSGNTIYF. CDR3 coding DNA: TGTGCCAGCAGAAAAGCGGGTTCTGGAAACACCATATATTTT.

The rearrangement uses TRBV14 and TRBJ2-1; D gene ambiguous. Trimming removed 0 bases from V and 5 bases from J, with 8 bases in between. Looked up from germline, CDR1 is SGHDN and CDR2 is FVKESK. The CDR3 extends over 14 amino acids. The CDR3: CASSQDSRDNEQFF. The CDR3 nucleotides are TGTGCCAGCAGCCAAGATTCGCGAGACAATGAGCAGTTCTTC.

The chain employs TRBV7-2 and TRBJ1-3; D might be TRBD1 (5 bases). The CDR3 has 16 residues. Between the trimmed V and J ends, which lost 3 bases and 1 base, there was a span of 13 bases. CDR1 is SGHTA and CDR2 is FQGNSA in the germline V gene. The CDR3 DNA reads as TGTGCCAGCAGCTTCGTCAGGGCCGATTCTGGAAACACCATATATTTT. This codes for CASSFVRADSGNTIYF.

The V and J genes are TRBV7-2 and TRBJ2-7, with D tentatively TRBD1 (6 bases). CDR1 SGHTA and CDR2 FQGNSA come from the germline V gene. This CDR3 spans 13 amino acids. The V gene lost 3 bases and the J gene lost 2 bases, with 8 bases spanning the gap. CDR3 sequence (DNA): TGTGCCAGCAGCTTGGACAGTACCTACGAGCAGTACTTC. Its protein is CASSLDSTYEQYF. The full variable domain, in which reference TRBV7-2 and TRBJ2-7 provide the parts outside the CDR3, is GAGVSQSPSNKVTEKGKDVELRCDPISGHTALYWYRQSLGQGLEFLIYFQGNSAPDKSGLPSDRFSAERTGGSVSTLTIQRTQQEDSAVYLCASSLDSTYEQYFGPGTRLTVT.

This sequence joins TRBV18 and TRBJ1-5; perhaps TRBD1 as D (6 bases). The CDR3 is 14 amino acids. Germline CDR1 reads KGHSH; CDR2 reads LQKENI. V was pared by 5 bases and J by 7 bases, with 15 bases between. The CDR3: CASSATGMRQPQHF. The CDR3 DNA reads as TGTGCCAGCTCAGCGACAGGCATGCGGCAGCCCCAGCATTTT.

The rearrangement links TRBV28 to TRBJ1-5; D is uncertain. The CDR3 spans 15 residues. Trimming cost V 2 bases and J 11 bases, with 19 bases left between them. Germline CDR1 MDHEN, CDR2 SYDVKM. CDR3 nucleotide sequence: TGTGCCAGCAGTTTAATTTTAGGCGGCGCCTGGGCCCAGCATTTT. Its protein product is CASSLILGGAWAQHF.

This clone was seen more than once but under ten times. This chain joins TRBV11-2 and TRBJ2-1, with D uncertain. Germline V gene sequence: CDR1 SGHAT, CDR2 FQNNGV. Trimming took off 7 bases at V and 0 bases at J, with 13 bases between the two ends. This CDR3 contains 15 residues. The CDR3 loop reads CASTRRSSSYNEQFF. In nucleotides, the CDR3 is TGTGCCAGCACCAGAAGGAGTAGCTCCTACAATGAGCAGTTCTTC.

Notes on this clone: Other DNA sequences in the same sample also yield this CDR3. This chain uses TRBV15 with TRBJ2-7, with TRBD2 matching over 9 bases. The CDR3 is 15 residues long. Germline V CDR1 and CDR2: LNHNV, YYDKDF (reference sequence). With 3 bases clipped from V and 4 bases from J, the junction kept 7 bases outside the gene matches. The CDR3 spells CATSSFSGLAYEQYF. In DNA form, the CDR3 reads TGTGCCACCAGCAGTTTTTCGGGACTAGCTTACGAGCAGTACTTC. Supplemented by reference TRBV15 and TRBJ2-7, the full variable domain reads DAMVIQNPRYQVTQFGKPVTLSCSQTLNHNVMYWYQQKSSQAPKLLFHYYDKDFNNEADTPDNFQSRRPNTSFCFLDIRSPGLGDTAMYLCATSSFSGLAYEQYFGPGTRLTVT.

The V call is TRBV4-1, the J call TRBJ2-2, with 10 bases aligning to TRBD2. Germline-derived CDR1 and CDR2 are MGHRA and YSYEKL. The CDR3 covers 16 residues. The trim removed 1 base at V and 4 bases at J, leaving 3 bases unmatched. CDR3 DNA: TGCGCCAGCAGCCAAGGTTTAGCGGGAGGCACCGGGGAGCTGTTTTTT. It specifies CASSQGLAGGTGELFF.

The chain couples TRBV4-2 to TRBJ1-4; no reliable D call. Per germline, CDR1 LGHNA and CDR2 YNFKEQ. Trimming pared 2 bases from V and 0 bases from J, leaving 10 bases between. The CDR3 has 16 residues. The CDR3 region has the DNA TGTGCCAGCAGCCAAACCCAGCTAGCAACTAATGAAAAACTGTTTTTT. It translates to CASSQTQLATNEKLFF.

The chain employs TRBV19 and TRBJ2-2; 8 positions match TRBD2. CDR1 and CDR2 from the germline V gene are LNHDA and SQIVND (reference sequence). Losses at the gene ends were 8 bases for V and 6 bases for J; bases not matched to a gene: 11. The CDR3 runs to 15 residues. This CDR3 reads CASVSWREAPGELFF. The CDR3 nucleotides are TGTGCCAGTGTCTCCTGGCGGGAGGCCCCCGGGGAGCTGTTTTTT.

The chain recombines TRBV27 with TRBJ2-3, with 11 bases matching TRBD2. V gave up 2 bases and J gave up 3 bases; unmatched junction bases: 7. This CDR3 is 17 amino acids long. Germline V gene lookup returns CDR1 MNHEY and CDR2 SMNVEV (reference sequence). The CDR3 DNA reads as TGTGCCAGCAGTTTAGGGCTAGCGGGGGGAGAAACAGATACGCAGTATTTT. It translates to CASSLGLAGGETDTQYF.

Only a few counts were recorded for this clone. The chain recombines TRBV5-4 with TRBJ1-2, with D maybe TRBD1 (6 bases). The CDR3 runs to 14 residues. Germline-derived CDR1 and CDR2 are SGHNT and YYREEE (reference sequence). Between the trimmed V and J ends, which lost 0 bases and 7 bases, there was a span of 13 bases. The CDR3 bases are TGTGCCAGCAGCTTGGACCCCGGGACATCTGGCTACACCTTC. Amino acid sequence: CASSLDPGTSGYTF.

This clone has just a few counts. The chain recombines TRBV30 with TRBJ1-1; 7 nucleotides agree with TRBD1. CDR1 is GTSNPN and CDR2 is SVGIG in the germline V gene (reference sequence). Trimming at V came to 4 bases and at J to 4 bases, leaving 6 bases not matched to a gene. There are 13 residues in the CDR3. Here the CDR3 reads CAWNQGVGTEAFF. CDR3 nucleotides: TGTGCCTGGAATCAGGGGGTAGGCACTGAAGCTTTCTTT.

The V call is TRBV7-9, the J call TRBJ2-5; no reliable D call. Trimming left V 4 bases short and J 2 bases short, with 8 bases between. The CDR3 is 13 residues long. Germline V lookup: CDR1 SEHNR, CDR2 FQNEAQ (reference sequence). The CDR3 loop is CASSSNKQETQYF. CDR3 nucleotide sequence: TGTGCCAGCAGCTCGAACAAACAAGAGACCCAGTACTTC.